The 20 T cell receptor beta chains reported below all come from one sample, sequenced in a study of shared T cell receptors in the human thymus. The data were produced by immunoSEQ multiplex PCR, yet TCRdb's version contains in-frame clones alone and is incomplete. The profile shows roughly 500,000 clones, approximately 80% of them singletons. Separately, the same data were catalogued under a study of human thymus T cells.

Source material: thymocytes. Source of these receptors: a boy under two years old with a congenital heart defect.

The CDR3 is CATSDREGNTIYF. The CDR3, as DNA: TGTGCCACCTCGGACAGGGAAGGAAACACCATATATTTT. This chain links TRBV10-3 with TRBJ1-3; 8 nucleotides line up with TRBD1. The CDR3 has 13 amino acids. J was trimmed by 4 bases and V by 10 bases; bases with no gene match: 6. Looked up from germline, CDR1 is ENHRY and CDR2 is SYGVKD.

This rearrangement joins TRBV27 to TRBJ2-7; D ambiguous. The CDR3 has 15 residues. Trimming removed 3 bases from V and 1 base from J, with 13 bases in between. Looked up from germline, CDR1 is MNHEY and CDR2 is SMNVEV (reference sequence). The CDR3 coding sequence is TGTGCCAGCAGTTTTGATGGCAGGCCTTCCTACGAGCAGTACTTC. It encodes CASSFDGRPSYEQYF.

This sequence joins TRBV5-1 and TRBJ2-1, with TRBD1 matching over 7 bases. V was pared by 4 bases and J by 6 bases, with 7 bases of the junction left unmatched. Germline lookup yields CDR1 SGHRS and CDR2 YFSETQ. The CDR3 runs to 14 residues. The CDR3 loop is CASSLRAGGNEQFF. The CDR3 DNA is TGCGCCAGCAGCCTACGCGCAGGGGGCAATGAGCAGTTCTTC.

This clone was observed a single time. CDR3 coding DNA: TGTGCCTGGAGTAGGGGACTAGCGGGAGGGAATGAGCAGTTCTTC. Its translation is CAWSRGLAGGNEQFF. The chain joins TRBV30 to TRBJ2-1; TRBD2 aligns across 16 bases. After removal of 2 bases from V and 7 bases from J, the junction contained 2 bases not matched to a gene. The germline gives CDR1 GTSNPN, CDR2 SVGIG (reference sequence). This CDR3 spans 15 amino acids.

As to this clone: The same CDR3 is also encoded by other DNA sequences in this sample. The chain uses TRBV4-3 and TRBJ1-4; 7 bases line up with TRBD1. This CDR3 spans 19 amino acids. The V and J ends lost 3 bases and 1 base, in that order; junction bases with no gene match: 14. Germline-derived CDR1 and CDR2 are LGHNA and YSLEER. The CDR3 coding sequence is TGCGCCAGCAGCCAGACTCGGCCGCGGACAGGCCAAACTAATGAAAAACTGTTTTTT. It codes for CASSQTRPRTGQTNEKLFF.

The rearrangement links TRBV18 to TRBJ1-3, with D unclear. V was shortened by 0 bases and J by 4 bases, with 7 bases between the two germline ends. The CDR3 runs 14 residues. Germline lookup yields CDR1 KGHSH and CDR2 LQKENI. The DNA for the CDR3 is TGTGCCAGCTCACCACCGTCGGAGGGAAACACCATATATTTT. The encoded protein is CASSPPSEGNTIYF.

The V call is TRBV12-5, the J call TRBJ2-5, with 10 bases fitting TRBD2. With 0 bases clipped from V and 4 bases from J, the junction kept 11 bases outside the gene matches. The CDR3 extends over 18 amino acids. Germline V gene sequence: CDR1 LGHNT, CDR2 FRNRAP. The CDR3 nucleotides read TGTGCTAGTGGTTTGGTACAGGAGGGAAGCGGGAGGGTAGAGACCCAGTACTTC. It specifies CASGLVQEGSGRVETQYF.

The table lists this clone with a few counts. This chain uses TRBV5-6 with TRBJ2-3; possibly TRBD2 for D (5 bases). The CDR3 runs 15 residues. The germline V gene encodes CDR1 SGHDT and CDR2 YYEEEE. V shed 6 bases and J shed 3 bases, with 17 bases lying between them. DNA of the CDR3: TGTGCCAGCACTCCCGGACTCGATAAAACAGATACGCAGTATTTT. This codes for CASTPGLDKTDTQYF.

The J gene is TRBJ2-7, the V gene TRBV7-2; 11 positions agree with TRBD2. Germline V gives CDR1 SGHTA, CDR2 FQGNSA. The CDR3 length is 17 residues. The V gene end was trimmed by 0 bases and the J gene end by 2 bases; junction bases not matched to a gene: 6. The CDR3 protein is CASSLATGTSGPYEQYF. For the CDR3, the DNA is TGTGCCAGCAGCTTAGCTACAGGGACTAGCGGTCCCTACGAGCAGTACTTC.

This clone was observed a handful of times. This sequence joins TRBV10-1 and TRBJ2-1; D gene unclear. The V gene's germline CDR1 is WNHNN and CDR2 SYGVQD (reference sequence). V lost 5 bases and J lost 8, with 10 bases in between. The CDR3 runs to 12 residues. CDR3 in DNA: TGCGCCAGCAGTCTAGGTCCCGATGAGCAGTTCTTC. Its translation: CASSLGPDEQFF.

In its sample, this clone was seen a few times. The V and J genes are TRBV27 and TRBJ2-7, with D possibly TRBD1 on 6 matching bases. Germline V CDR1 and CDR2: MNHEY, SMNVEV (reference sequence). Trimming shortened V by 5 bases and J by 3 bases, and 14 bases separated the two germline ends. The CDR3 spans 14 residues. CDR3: CASSSNRVDYEQYF. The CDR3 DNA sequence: TGTGCCAGCAGTAGTAACAGGGTTGACTACGAGCAGTACTTC.

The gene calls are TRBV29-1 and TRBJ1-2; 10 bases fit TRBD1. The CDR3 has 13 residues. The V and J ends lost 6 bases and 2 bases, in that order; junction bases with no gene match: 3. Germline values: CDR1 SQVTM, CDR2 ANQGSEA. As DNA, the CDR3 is TGCAGCGTGAGGGACAGGGGAAACTATGGCTACACCTTC. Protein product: CSVRDRGNYGYTF.

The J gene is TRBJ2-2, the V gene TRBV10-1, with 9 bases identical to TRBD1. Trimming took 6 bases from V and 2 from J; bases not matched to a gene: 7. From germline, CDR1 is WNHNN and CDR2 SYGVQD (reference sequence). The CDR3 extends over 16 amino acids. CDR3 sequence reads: CASSKKGQGNTGELFF. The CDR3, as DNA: TGCGCCAGCAGCAAAAAGGGACAGGGAAACACCGGGGAGCTGTTTTTT.

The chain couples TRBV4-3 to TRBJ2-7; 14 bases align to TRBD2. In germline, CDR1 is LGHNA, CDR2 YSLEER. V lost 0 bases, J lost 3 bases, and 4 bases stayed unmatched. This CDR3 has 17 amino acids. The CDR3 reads CASSQEGTSGGLYEQYF. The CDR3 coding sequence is TGCGCCAGCAGCCAAGAGGGGACTAGCGGGGGACTCTACGAGCAGTACTTC.

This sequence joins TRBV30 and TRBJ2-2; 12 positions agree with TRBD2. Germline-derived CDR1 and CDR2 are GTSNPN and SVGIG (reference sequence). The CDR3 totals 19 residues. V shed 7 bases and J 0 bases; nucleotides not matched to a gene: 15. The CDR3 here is CAFNPGTSGYTANTGELFF. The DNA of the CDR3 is TGTGCCTTCAATCCCGGGACTAGCGGGTATACTGCGAACACCGGGGAGCTGTTTTTT.

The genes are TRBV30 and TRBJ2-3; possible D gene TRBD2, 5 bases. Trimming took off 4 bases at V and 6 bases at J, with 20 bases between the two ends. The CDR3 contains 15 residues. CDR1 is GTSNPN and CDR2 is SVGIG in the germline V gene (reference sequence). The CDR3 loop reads CAWTRTDPPGDTQYF. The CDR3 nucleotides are TGTGCCTGGACCCGAACCGACCCCCCGGGGGATACGCAGTATTTT.

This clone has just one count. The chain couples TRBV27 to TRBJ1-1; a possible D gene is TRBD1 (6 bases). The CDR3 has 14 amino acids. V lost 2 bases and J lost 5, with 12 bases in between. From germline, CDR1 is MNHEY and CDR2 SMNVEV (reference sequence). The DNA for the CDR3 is TGTGCCAGCAGTTTAAAACGACAGGAGACTGAAGCTTTCTTT. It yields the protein CASSLKRQETEAFF.

The CDR3 region is CASSQVGAASGAKRTQYF. CDR3 DNA sequence: TGTGCCAGCAGCCAAGTGGGGGCGGCTAGCGGGGCCAAGAGGACCCAGTACTTC. The V gene is TRBV14, the J gene TRBJ2-5, with 9 positions matching TRBD2. Trimming removed 1 base from V and 7 bases from J; junction bases left unmatched: 16. Germline V CDR1 and CDR2: SGHDN, FVKESK. The CDR3 is 18 residues long.

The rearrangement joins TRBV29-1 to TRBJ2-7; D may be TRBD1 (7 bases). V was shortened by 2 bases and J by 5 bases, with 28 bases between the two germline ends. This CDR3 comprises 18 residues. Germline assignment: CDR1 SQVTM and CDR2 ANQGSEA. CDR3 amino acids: CSVELEPGGRRGCHEQYF. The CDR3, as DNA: TGCAGCGTTGAACTGGAGCCAGGGGGGAGAAGGGGGTGTCACGAGCAGTACTTC.

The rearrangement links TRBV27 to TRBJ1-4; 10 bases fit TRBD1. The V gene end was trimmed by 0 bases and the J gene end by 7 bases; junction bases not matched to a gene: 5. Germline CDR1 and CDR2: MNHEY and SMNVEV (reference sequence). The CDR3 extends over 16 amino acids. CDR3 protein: CASSLSRTGGGEKLFF. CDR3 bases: TGTGCCAGCAGTTTATCACGGACAGGGGGAGGTGAAAAACTGTTTTTT.